Presented here are 29 T cell receptor beta chains from one specimen sequenced in a study of T cell changes during pregnancy in multiple sclerosis. This table comes from immunoSEQ multiplex PCR, and its TCRdb copy is limited to in-frame clones, with some not included. The table shows about 65,000 clones, with roughly 92% occurring only once. The sequenced sample was CD8+ T cells from peripheral blood mononuclear cells, obtained in the third trimester of pregnancy. The receptors were sampled from a female donor in good health, enrolled as a control in a pregnancy study.

This chain connects TRBV2 to TRBJ1-1; tentative D call: TRBD1 (6 bases). The V end was cut by 6 bases, the J end by 5 bases, with 13 bases between. In germline, CDR1 is SNHLY, CDR2 FYNNEI. The CDR3 sequence is 13 residues long. This chain's CDR3 is CASSPRGKTEAFF. In nucleotides, the CDR3 is TGTGCCAGCAGCCCAAGGGGGAAGACTGAAGCTTTCTTT.

This chain uses TRBV4-1 with TRBJ2-1, with 8 bases identical to TRBD1. The CDR3 is made up of 15 amino acids. V lost 1 base and J lost 3; bases outside the gene matches: 2. Germline V CDR1 and CDR2: MGHRA, YSYEKL. The CDR3 DNA is TGCGCCAGCAGCCAAGGGGACAGGAGCTACAATGAGCAGTTCTTC. Translated: CASSQGDRSYNEQFF.

The chain couples TRBV6-6 to TRBJ1-1; 8 bases fit TRBD1. The CDR3 loop spans 14 amino acids. After removal of 7 bases from V and 2 bases from J, the junction contained 6 bases not matched to a gene. Germline V gives CDR1 MNHNY, CDR2 SVGAGI (reference sequence). CDR3 loop: CASTEGQANTEAFF. The CDR3 DNA follows: TGTGCCAGCACCGAGGGACAGGCAAACACTGAAGCTTTCTTT.

The chain employs TRBV15 and TRBJ2-2, with 14 positions matching TRBD2. The CDR3 sequence is 19 residues long. J lost 4 bases, V lost 5 bases, and 12 bases had no gene match. Germline V gene sequence: CDR1 LNHNV, CDR2 YYDKDF (reference sequence). In DNA, the CDR3 is TGTGCCACCAGCGGGGCAGGACTAGCGGGGGGAACAACCACCGGGGAGCTGTTTTTT. This translates into CATSGAGLAGGTTTGELFF.

This clone was seen just once. The sample has other DNA sequences that encode this CDR3 too. The genes are TRBV5-6 and TRBJ1-1; 9 bases line up with TRBD1. This CDR3 contains 15 residues. The V segment lost 4 bases and the J segment 0 bases; nucleotides outside the gene matches: 4. The germline CDR1 and CDR2 sequences are SGHDT and YYEEEE. This chain's CDR3 is CASSLDRGMNTEAFF. CDR3 nucleotides: TGTGCCAGCAGCCTGGACAGGGGTATGAACACTGAAGCTTTCTTT.

The CDR3: CASSLFPLGSNTQYF. CDR3 in DNA: TGTGCCAGCAGTTTATTCCCCCTCGGGAGTAATACGCAGTATTTT. The chain employs TRBV27 and TRBJ2-3, with a possible D match to TRBD2 (6 bases). CDR3 length: 15 amino acids. The V gene lost 1 base and the J gene lost 7 bases, with 15 bases spanning the gap. Germline values: CDR1 MNHEY, CDR2 SMNVEV (reference sequence).

This chain connects TRBV15 to TRBJ2-2, with 7 positions matching TRBD2. The V gene's germline CDR1 is LNHNV and CDR2 YYDKDF (reference sequence). The CDR3 is 15 residues long. The V and J ends lost 0 bases and 5 bases, in that order; junction bases with no gene match: 3. The CDR3 loop is CATSRDREGTGELFF. The CDR3 coding sequence is TGTGCCACCAGCAGAGACAGGGAGGGAACCGGGGAGCTGTTTTTT.

This clone was recorded a few times. This chain joins TRBV10-2 and TRBJ2-1, with 9 bases fitting TRBD2. The germline V gene encodes CDR1 WSHSY and CDR2 SAAADI. The CDR3 loop spans 13 amino acids. V shed 8 bases and J 3 bases; nucleotides not matched to a gene: 2. In DNA, the CDR3 is TGCGCCAGCCGGCGGGGGGGCTACAATGAGCAGTTCTTC. Its protein is CASRRGGYNEQFF.

This clone is a singleton in its sample. The chain couples TRBV5-4 to TRBJ2-7; 11 positions agree with TRBD1. The germline V gene has CDR1 SGHNT and CDR2 YYREEE (reference sequence). The CDR3 extends over 15 amino acids. V lost 3 bases and J lost 5; bases outside the gene matches: 7. The CDR3 DNA follows: TGTGCCAGCAGCTACGGGACAGGGGGGCTCGACGAGCAGTACTTC. Encoded protein: CASSYGTGGLDEQYF.

The V call is TRBV27, the J call TRBJ1-2; 9 nucleotides match TRBD1. The CDR3 runs 15 residues. CDR1 is MNHEY, CDR2 SMNVEV, per germline (reference sequence). V was pared by 5 bases and J by 2 bases, with 6 bases of the junction left unmatched. The CDR3 reads CASSVTTGGNYGYTF. CDR3 nucleotide sequence: TGTGCCAGCAGTGTCACGACAGGGGGGAACTATGGCTACACCTTC.

V and J are TRBV2 and TRBJ1-5, with a weak D call TRBD1 (6 bases). The CDR3 consists of 16 residues. V was pared by 1 base and J by 1 base, with 11 bases between. CDR1 and CDR2 (germline): SNHLY, FYNNEI. CDR3 sequence reads: CASSEDRVISNQPQHF. Written as DNA, the CDR3 is TGTGCCAGCAGTGAAGACAGGGTGATAAGCAATCAGCCCCAGCATTTT.

The genes are TRBV9 and TRBJ2-2; TRBD2 is a possible D gene (7 bases). V gave up 1 base and J gave up 6 bases, with 13 bases separating them. The CDR3 contains 15 residues. Germline V CDR1 and CDR2: SGDLS, YYNGEE. CDR3 sequence: CASSVSGGAAGELFF. CDR3 sequence (DNA): TGTGCCAGCAGCGTATCGGGGGGCGCAGCCGGGGAGCTGTTTTTT. The variable domain in full, with the rest retrieved from reference TRBV9 and TRBJ2-2, is DSGVTQTPKHLITATGQRVTLRCSPRSGDLSVYWYQQSLDQGLQFLIQYYNGEERAKGNILERFSAQQFPDLHSELNLSSLELGDSALYFCASSVSGGAAGELFFGEGSRLTVL.

This sequence joins TRBV7-9 and TRBJ2-2, with a possible D match to TRBD2 (7 bases). V was cut by 6 bases and J by 3 bases, with 17 bases left in between. CDR3 length equals 16 residues. Germline CDR1 and CDR2: SEHNR and FQNEAQ (reference sequence). CDR3 in amino acids: CASRSGAGADTGELFF. Here the CDR3 DNA reads TGTGCCAGCAGATCCGGGGCGGGGGCCGACACCGGGGAGCTGTTTTTT.

The chain recombines TRBV2 with TRBJ2-7; 7 nucleotides line up with TRBD1. This CDR3 has 15 residues. CDR1 and CDR2 (germline): SNHLY, FYNNEI. The V gene end was trimmed by 4 bases and the J gene end by 0 bases; junction bases not matched to a gene: 6. As DNA, the CDR3 is TGTGCCAGCAGTGTTGGGACAGCGCACTCCTACGAGCAGTACTTC. Residues: CASSVGTAHSYEQYF.

V is TRBV11-3 and J is TRBJ1-1; the match to TRBD1 covers 8 bases. CDR1 SGHNT and CDR2 YENEEA come from the germline V gene. The CDR3 sequence is 14 residues long. Trimming took 3 bases from V and 4 from J; bases not matched to a gene: 4. This chain's CDR3 is CASSFYRGVTEAFF. CDR3 coding DNA: TGTGCCAGCAGCTTCTACAGGGGGGTCACTGAAGCTTTCTTT.

This rearrangement joins TRBV27 to TRBJ2-2; a possible D gene is TRBD1 (6 bases). Trimming removed 6 bases from V and 0 bases from J, with 11 bases in between. The CDR3 contains 15 residues. The germline CDR1 and CDR2 sequences are MNHEY and SMNVEV (reference sequence). The CDR3 here is CASSTGYANTGELFF. The CDR3 nucleotides read TGTGCCAGCAGCACAGGGTACGCGAACACCGGGGAGCTGTTTTTT.

The rearrangement links TRBV7-9 to TRBJ1-2, with a tentative D call TRBD1 (5 bases). Germline V lookup: CDR1 SEHNR, CDR2 FQNEAQ (reference sequence). The CDR3 is made up of 17 amino acids. V was trimmed by 5 bases and J by 0 bases, leaving 19 bases between them. The chain's CDR3 is CASSPSRGQLANYGYTF. The DNA for the CDR3 is TGTGCCAGCAGCCCTAGTAGGGGCCAGTTAGCTAACTATGGCTACACCTTC.

V and J are TRBV4-3 and TRBJ1-4; a possible D gene is TRBD1 (6 bases). Looked up from germline, CDR1 is LGHNA and CDR2 is YSLEER. CDR3 length equals 14 residues. Trimming removed 1 base at V and 6 bases at J, with 9 bases between. As DNA, the CDR3 is TGCGCCAGCAGCCAAGTGGACAGTCATGAAAAACTGTTTTTT. Translating it yields CASSQVDSHEKLFF.

This clone was seen a single time. V and J are TRBV9 and TRBJ2-2, with 8 bases aligning to TRBD2. The CDR3 runs 18 residues. After removal of 0 bases from V and 3 bases from J, the junction contained 10 bases not matched to a gene. CDR1 and CDR2 from the germline V gene are SGDLS and YYNGEE. The CDR3 sequence: CASSVETAGGFYTGELFF. CDR3 bases: TGTGCCAGCAGCGTAGAGACGGCGGGGGGCTTTTACACCGGGGAGCTGTTTTTT.

This clone was picked up one time. The rearrangement links TRBV27 to TRBJ1-1; 9 positions agree with TRBD1. Germline CDR1 reads MNHEY; CDR2 reads SMNVEV (reference sequence). This CDR3 spans 12 amino acids. With V trimmed by 6 bases and J by 6 bases, 2 bases remained unmatched. The CDR3 sequence is CASSWTGAEAFF. Here the CDR3 DNA reads TGTGCCAGCAGCTGGACAGGGGCTGAAGCTTTCTTT.

The chain links TRBV9 to TRBJ2-5; 9 nucleotides match TRBD1. The CDR3 spans 14 residues. V lost 2 bases and J lost 5; bases outside the gene matches: 4. Germline lookup yields CDR1 SGDLS and CDR2 YYNGEE. CDR3 in amino acids: CASSVRTGDETQYF. CDR3 in DNA: TGTGCCAGCAGCGTCAGGACAGGGGATGAGACCCAGTACTTC.

The rearrangement links TRBV15 to TRBJ2-5, with TRBD1 matching over 11 bases. The ends lost 3 bases at V and 5 bases at J; junction bases unmatched: 14. Germline V gives CDR1 LNHNV, CDR2 YYDKDF (reference sequence). The CDR3 loop spans 18 amino acids. DNA for the CDR3: TGTGCCACCAGCAGCAGGACAGGGGGCTTGCCAAGCACGGAGACCCAGTACTTC. Translated, it gives CATSSRTGGLPSTETQYF.

The J gene is TRBJ2-2, the V gene TRBV7-2; 8 nucleotides agree with TRBD1. This CDR3 region has 13 residues. Germline V CDR1 and CDR2: SGHTA, FQGNSA. The V and J ends lost 4 bases and 7 bases, in that order; junction bases with no gene match: 2. The CDR3 DNA follows: TGTGCCAGCAGCTCCGACAGGGGCGGGGAGCTGTTTTTT. It encodes CASSSDRGGELFF.

V and J are TRBV4-3 and TRBJ2-6, with D tentatively TRBD1 (5 bases). The CDR3 runs to 17 residues. Germline V CDR1 and CDR2: LGHNA, YSLEER. The V end was cut by 1 base, the J end by 2 bases, with 12 bases between. The CDR3 coding sequence is TGCGCCAGCAGCCAAGTCTTTTCAGGGACTGGGGCCAACGTCCTGACTTTC. Its translation is CASSQVFSGTGANVLTF.

The V call is TRBV30, the J call TRBJ2-7; D is possibly TRBD2 (5 bases). CDR3 length: 15 amino acids. The germline V gene encodes CDR1 GTSNPN and CDR2 SVGIG (reference sequence). V dropped 0 bases and J dropped 9 bases, with 21 bases sitting between them. The CDR3 DNA reads TGTGCCTGGAGTGTAAGCGGTGCCCCTCTCCCGGGGCAGTACTTC. Its translation is CAWSVSGAPLPGQYF.

The chain has TRBV6-5 and TRBJ1-2; D is undetermined. The germline CDR1 and CDR2 sequences are MNHEY and SVGAGI. V lost 4 bases and J 5 bases, leaving 14 bases between the germline ends. This CDR3 spans 14 amino acids. The CDR3 is CASSSPSIRYGYTF. The CDR3 DNA reads as TGTGCCAGCAGTTCCCCTTCGATCCGGTATGGCTACACCTTC.

The chain uses TRBV18 and TRBJ2-1; D is possibly TRBD1 (6 bases). With 0 bases removed from V and 3 bases from J, the gap between germline ends came to 15 bases. Germline CDR1 reads KGHSH; CDR2 reads LQKENI. The CDR3 is 17 residues long. CDR3 coding DNA: TGTGCCAGCTCACCACCTCCCCACAGGGCCCTCTACAATGAGCAGTTCTTC. Translating it yields CASSPPPHRALYNEQFF.

This chain joins TRBV7-9 and TRBJ1-4; 7 nucleotides agree with TRBD1. J was trimmed by 8 bases and V by 6 bases; bases with no gene match: 12. The germline CDR1 and CDR2 sequences are SEHNR and FQNEAQ (reference sequence). The CDR3 loop spans 15 amino acids. The CDR3 sequence is CASSKPGQLSEKLFF. CDR3 sequence (DNA): TGTGCCAGCAGTAAACCGGGACAGCTATCGGAAAAACTGTTTTTT. The full variable domain, in which reference TRBV7-9 and TRBJ1-4 provide the parts outside the CDR3, is DTGVSQNPRHKITKRGQNVTFRCDPISEHNRLYWYRQTLGQGPEFLTYFQNEAQLEKSRLLSDRFSAERPKGSFSTLEIQRTEQGDSAMYLCASSKPGQLSEKLFFGSGTQLSVL.

The gene calls are TRBV7-2 and TRBJ2-7; TRBD2 is a possible D gene (6 bases). Trimming left V 3 bases short and J 5 bases short, with 8 bases between. This CDR3 has 12 residues. Germline CDR1 and CDR2: SGHTA and FQGNSA. The CDR3 sequence is CASSFRRDEQYF. The CDR3 nucleotides read TGTGCCAGCAGCTTCCGGAGGGACGAGCAGTACTTC.